These 23 T cell receptor beta chains were sequenced from one sample in a study of shared clonotypes between healthy human individuals (dated by TCRdb to 2020 to 2021). The library was generated by the immunoSEQ multiplex PCR assay. This immuneACCESS table, as held by TCRdb, lists in-frame sequences with V and J called but not all clones. Of the missing ones, under half trace to an unresolved V gene in checked studies; the others have no known cause. The sample table shows fewer than 550,000 clones, and 75% to 80% are seen once. About 12% of the sample belongs to the ten largest clones. Sequencing used PBMCs. The receptors here all came from a woman aged 40 to 49 in good health. Some clones in this sample may be carry-over from other donors' samples.

This clone was detected only a few times. This chain uses TRBV19 with TRBJ1-1, with TRBD1 matching 7 bases. Germline CDR1 LNHDA, CDR2 SQIVND (reference sequence). V lost 6 bases and J lost 1; bases outside the gene matches: 5. CDR3 length equals 14 residues. The CDR3 sequence is CASSRTGSNTEAFF. Here the CDR3 DNA reads TGTGCCAGTAGCCGGACAGGATCGAACACTGAAGCTTTCTTT.

The J gene is TRBJ2-5, the V gene TRBV5-6; D is possibly TRBD2 (5 bases). Germline loops: CDR1 SGHDT, CDR2 YYEEEE. CDR3 length: 14 residues. V lost 2 bases and J lost 5, with 13 bases in between. The CDR3 here is CASSFTRTLETQYF. CDR3 DNA: TGTGCCAGCAGCTTTACCCGGACTCTCGAGACCCAGTACTTC.

On this clone itself: The sample carries other DNA sequences with the same CDR3. This chain uses TRBV28 with TRBJ1-5, with D unclear. Deletions cut 5 bases from V and 6 bases from J, with 14 bases between. The CDR3 is 14 amino acids. CDR1 and CDR2 from the germline V gene are MDHEN and SYDVKM. The CDR3, as DNA: TGTGCCAGCAGTCCCTCGCTGGGTGGTCAGCCCCAGCATTTT. The encoded protein is CASSPSLGGQPQHF.

This clone was detected once. V gene TRBV6-6 combines with J gene TRBJ2-5; 7 bases line up with TRBD1. The end of the DNA is better explained by TRBJ2-7, so the J call may be wrong. The germline V gene has CDR1 MNHNY and CDR2 SVGAGI (reference sequence). The CDR3 is 14 residues long. The CDR3 spells CASRPGQISYEQYF. CDR3 in DNA: TGTGCCAGCAGGCCGGGACAGATATCCTACGAGCAGTACTTC.

The rearrangement links TRBV27 to TRBJ1-6, with a possible D match to TRBD1 (5 bases). The ends were cut back, 5 bases at V and 5 bases at J, with 22 bases in the middle. This CDR3 has 18 amino acids. Germline-derived CDR1 and CDR2 are MNHEY and SMNVEV (reference sequence). The CDR3 spells CASSTLVGGTANNSPLHF. For the CDR3, the DNA is TGTGCCAGCAGTACTCTGGTGGGGGGGACGGCTAATAATTCACCCCTCCACTTT.

The chain has TRBV2 and TRBJ1-4; D might be TRBD1 (6 bases). Germline V lookup: CDR1 SNHLY, CDR2 FYNNEI. The CDR3 totals 14 residues. V dropped 6 bases and J dropped 3 bases, with 11 bases sitting between them. CDR3 coding DNA: TGTGCCAGCAGGGTATGGGGGCCTAATGAAAAACTGTTTTTT. Its protein product is CASRVWGPNEKLFF.

The chain employs TRBV6-5 and TRBJ1-4; possible D gene TRBD1, 6 bases. Trimming removed 4 bases at V and 8 bases at J, with 14 bases between. The CDR3 runs to 14 residues. Germline values: CDR1 MNHEY, CDR2 SVGAGI. The CDR3: CASSFTGFGEKLFF. DNA for the CDR3: TGTGCCAGCAGTTTCACAGGGTTTGGGGAAAAACTGTTTTTT.

This clone appeared once. The CDR3 sequence: CATTNKRQVYTGELFF. The CDR3 DNA reads as TGTGCCACCACAAACAAGCGGCAGGTATACACCGGGGAGCTGTTTTTT. V is TRBV15 and J is TRBJ2-2, with D possibly matching TRBD2 (5 bases). Germline V CDR1 and CDR2: LNHNV, YYDKDF (reference sequence). Trimming took off 7 bases at V and 3 bases at J, with 18 bases between the two ends. This CDR3 has 16 amino acids. Drawing the rest from reference TRBV15 and TRBJ2-2, the complete variable domain is DAMVIQNPRYQVTQFGKPVTLSCSQTLNHNVMYWYQQKSSQAPKLLFHYYDKDFNNEADTPDNFQSRRPNTSFCFLDIRSPGLGDTAMYLCATTNKRQVYTGELFFGEGSRLTVL.

The rearrangement links TRBV5-1 to TRBJ1-4; D not resolved. CDR1 and CDR2 from the germline V gene are SGHRS and YFSETQ. V shed 0 bases and J shed 4 bases, with 10 bases lying between them. This CDR3 has 15 amino acids. This chain's CDR3 is CASSLEGWGNEKLFF. The CDR3 nucleotides read TGCGCCAGCAGCTTGGAGGGCTGGGGTAATGAAAAACTGTTTTTT.

V gene TRBV7-2 combines with J gene TRBJ2-1; 10 nucleotides line up with TRBD2. The CDR3 loop spans 14 amino acids. With 3 bases clipped from V and 4 bases from J, the junction kept 0 bases outside the gene matches. CDR1 and CDR2 from the germline V gene are SGHTA and FQGNSA. CDR3 sequence reads: CASSLTSGYNEQFF. CDR3 DNA sequence: TGTGCCAGCAGCTTGACTAGCGGGTACAATGAGCAGTTCTTC.

In nucleotides, the CDR3 is TGTGCCAGTAGTACCCAGGGTAGAGGCGGGGGAGATACGCAGTATTTT. It yields the protein CASSTQGRGGGDTQYF. V gene TRBV19 combines with J gene TRBJ2-3; 7 nucleotides match TRBD2. Germline trimming cut 4 bases from V and 5 bases from J; bases unmatched to any gene: 12. Germline values: CDR1 LNHDA, CDR2 SQIVND (reference sequence). The CDR3 length is 16 residues.

The chain joins TRBV29-1 to TRBJ2-1; D call uncertain. CDR1 is SQVTM and CDR2 is ANQGSEA in the germline V gene. This CDR3 spans 12 amino acids. V gave up 5 bases and J gave up 6 bases, with 11 bases separating them. The CDR3: CSVPLGSNEQFF. As DNA, the CDR3 is TGCAGCGTTCCGCTAGGTTCCAATGAGCAGTTCTTC.

The CDR3 sequence: CASSLDPSGNTGELFF. CDR3 bases: TGCGCCAGCAGCTTGGATCCTAGCGGGAACACCGGGGAGCTGTTTTTT. The V call is TRBV5-1, the J call TRBJ2-2, with 7 bases aligning to TRBD2. With V trimmed by 0 bases and J by 1 base, 3 bases remained unmatched. CDR3 length: 16 amino acids. Germline CDR1 and CDR2: SGHRS and YFSETQ.

This sequence joins TRBV10-3 and TRBJ1-3; D is ambiguous. The ends were cut back, 6 bases at V and 0 bases at J, with 9 bases in the middle. Germline V gene lookup returns CDR1 ENHRY and CDR2 SYGVKD. CDR3 length: 14 residues. The CDR3: CAIREASSGNTIYF. The CDR3 DNA reads as TGTGCCATCAGGGAAGCTAGCTCTGGAAACACCATATATTTT.

The rearrangement joins TRBV6-1 to TRBJ1-1; 9 bases fit TRBD1. The CDR3 sequence is 15 residues long. Per the germline V gene, CDR1 is MNHNS and CDR2 is SASEGT. With V trimmed by 4 bases and J by 2 bases, 5 bases remained unmatched. CDR3 region: CASSARTGVNTEAFF. CDR3 nucleotides: TGTGCCAGCAGTGCCCGGACAGGGGTAAACACTGAAGCTTTCTTT.

V usage is TRBV5-1 and J usage is TRBJ1-2; D possibly corresponds to TRBD1 (6 bases). The V gene's germline CDR1 is SGHRS and CDR2 YFSETQ. CDR3 length equals 15 residues. Trimming stripped 6 bases from V and 4 bases from J, with 19 bases between. For the CDR3, the DNA is TGCGCCAGCACCCTGGAGGGGGGGCGAGGCTATGGCTACACCTTC. It encodes CASTLEGGRGYGYTF. Looking up the rest from reference TRBV5-1 and TRBJ1-2 gives the full variable domain: KAGVTQTPRYLIKTRGQQVTLSCSPISGHRSVSWYQQTPGQGLQFLFEYFSETQRNKGNFPGRFSGRQFSNSRSEMNVSTLELGDSALYLCASTLEGGRGYGYTFGSGTRLTVV.

The V gene is TRBV6-6, the J gene TRBJ2-2; 10 nucleotides match TRBD2. CDR3 length: 14 amino acids. The germline CDR1 and CDR2 sequences are MNHNY and SVGAGI (reference sequence). J lost 9 bases, V lost 5 bases, and 6 bases had no gene match. CDR3 sequence: CASSDLAGARELFF. In DNA, the CDR3 is TGTGCCAGCAGTGATCTAGCGGGGGCGAGGGAGCTGTTTTTT.

The chain employs TRBV10-3 and TRBJ2-1; TRBD2 matches 11 bases. CDR1 is ENHRY and CDR2 is SYGVKD in the germline V gene. The CDR3 extends over 14 amino acids. Trimming took 4 bases from V and 5 from J; bases not matched to a gene: 1. The CDR3 DNA sequence: TGTGCCATCAGTGCGGGACTAGCGGACAATGAGCAGTTCTTC. Translation gives CAISAGLADNEQFF.

This clone was counted a few times. V usage is TRBV28 and J usage is TRBJ2-7; D not certain. Looked up from germline, CDR1 is MDHEN and CDR2 is SYDVKM. The CDR3 runs 13 residues. The germline V and J ends were trimmed by 4 bases and 3 bases, with 10 bases remaining between them. This CDR3 reads CASSSPDRYEQYF. For the CDR3, the DNA is TGTGCCAGCAGTTCCCCGGACCGCTACGAGCAGTACTTC. The whole variable domain, filled in from reference TRBV28 and TRBJ2-7, reads DVKVTQSSRYLVKRTGEKVFLECVQDMDHENMFWYRQDPGLGLRLIYFSYDVKMKEKGDIPEGYSVSREKKERFSLILESASTNQTSMYLCASSSPDRYEQYFGPGTRLTVT.

For this clone: This clone may be a read error of a much larger clone one base away. The genes are TRBV4-1 and TRBJ2-1; weak D call: TRBD2 (5 bases). CDR3 length: 15 amino acids. Germline V gene data show CDR1 as MGHRA and CDR2 as YSYEKL. CDR3 amino acids: CASSQDLLRANERFF. The CDR3 bases are TGCGCCAGCAGCCAAGATCTTCTGAGGGCCAATGAGCGGTTCTTC.

The V call is TRBV7-3, the J call TRBJ1-5; D unresolved. This CDR3 comprises 14 residues. Germline V lookup: CDR1 SGHTA, CDR2 FQGTGA. Trimming pared 6 bases from V and 0 bases from J, leaving 9 bases between. CDR3 sequence reads: CASRSKYSNQPQHF. The CDR3 nucleotides read TGTGCCAGCAGAAGTAAATATAGCAATCAGCCCCAGCATTTT.

On this clone itself: The same CDR3 arises from other DNA sequences in this sample as well. The CDR3 DNA reads as TGTGCCAGCTCACCAGGGACAGGAGGAGACGAGCAGTACTTC. It specifies CASSPGTGGDEQYF. This chain links TRBV18 with TRBJ2-7, with 8 bases that match TRBD1. The V and J ends lost 2 bases and 5 bases, in that order; junction bases with no gene match: 5. Germline V gene data show CDR1 as KGHSH and CDR2 as LQKENI. The CDR3 consists of 14 residues.

This chain connects TRBV7-2 to TRBJ2-3; D gene uncertain. The germline gives CDR1 SGHTA, CDR2 FQGNSA. The CDR3 is made up of 14 amino acids. Trimming took off 5 bases at V and 1 base at J, with 10 bases between the two ends. The DNA for the CDR3 is TGTGCCAGCAGCCCGCGGCTCGGCACAGATACGCAGTATTTT. This codes for CASSPRLGTDTQYF.